Following are 5 T cell receptor beta chains from one sample sequenced in a study of CD8 T cells in ankylosing spondylitis. Study-wide points: Typical of ankylosing spondylitis blood, it appeared, was a TCR beta motif of eight highly homologous variants.

Their antigens are not known. MiXCR, applied by TCRdb to the 5' RACE reads, yields one record per CDR3 protein. The sample holds a few hundred thousand distinct CDR3 sequences, roughly 13% seen once. The sequenced sample consisted of blood, either unsorted or a sorted T cell fraction (not recorded which). Receptors originate from a male donor with ankylosing spondylitis.

Many counts were recorded for this clonotype. The chain links TRBV29-1 to TRBJ2-1; 8 nucleotides agree with TRBD2. The CDR3 is 14 residues long. The germline V gene encodes CDR1 SQVTM and CDR2 ANQGSEA. After removal of 5 bases from V and 7 bases from J, the junction contained 10 bases not matched to a gene. The CDR3 DNA follows: TGCAGCGTTACGGGAGGGAAATCAGGGAATGAGCAGTTCTTC. It translates to CSVTGGKSGNEQFF.

There are a few counts of this clonotype. The chain recombines TRBV4-1 with TRBJ2-1, with TRBD1 matching over 11 bases. The CDR3 totals 19 residues. CDR1 and CDR2 (germline): MGHRA, YSYEKL. After removal of 0 bases from V and 0 bases from J, the junction contained 7 bases not matched to a gene. The CDR3 region has the DNA TGCGCCAGCAGCCAAGATTGGGGACAGGGGGGAATCTCCTACAATGAGCAGTTCTTC. This codes for CASSQDWGQGGISYNEQFF.

This chain uses TRBV7-2 with TRBJ2-7, with TRBD2 matching 8 bases. The V gene's germline CDR1 is SGHTA and CDR2 FQGNSA. The V segment lost 5 bases and the J segment 0 bases; nucleotides outside the gene matches: 12. There are 17 residues in the CDR3. CDR3 residues: CASSHRGGGGSSYEQYF. As DNA, the CDR3 is TGTGCCAGCAGCCACCGGGGGGGCGGGGGGAGCTCCTACGAGCAGTACTTC.

In this sample, this clonotype turned up a few times. The rearrangement uses TRBV12-3 or TRBV12-4 and TRBJ2-1, with 7 bases fitting TRBD1. J lost 4 bases, V lost 4 bases, and 19 bases had no gene match. CDR3 length: 19 residues. The CDR3 loop is CASSSPSRGTDRWYNEQFF. DNA for the CDR3: TGTGCCAGCAGTTCCCCTAGTAGGGGGACGGACAGGTGGTACAATGAGCAGTTCTTC.

In this sample, this clonotype turned up a few times. V is TRBV2 and J is TRBJ1-2; unclear D gene. This CDR3 has 15 residues. Per the germline V gene, CDR1 is SNHLY and CDR2 is FYNNEI. Trimming left V 1 base short and J 4 bases short, with 13 bases between. CDR3 DNA: TGTGCCAGCAGTGAAGATGGGTCGGAGAGCTATGGCTACACCTTC. It codes for CASSEDGSESYGYTF.